These 27 T cell receptor beta chains were all obtained from the same sample, sequenced in a study of blood T cell repertoires in COVID-19. Some clones are missing from TCRdb's copy, which holds only in-frame ones; the method was immunoSEQ multiplex PCR. The sample lists 250,000 to 300,000 clones, 86% seen once, with about an eighth in the top ten. The sample consisted of peripheral blood. These TCRs come from a young woman with COVID-19, enrolled during active disease.

This chain uses TRBV27 with TRBJ1-1, with 7 bases matching TRBD1. Germline CDR1 and CDR2: MNHEY and SMNVEV (reference sequence). V shed 5 bases and J 11 bases; nucleotides not matched to a gene: 8. The CDR3 is made up of 12 amino acids. The CDR3 here is CASSPTGVVAFF. DNA for the CDR3: TGTGCCAGCAGTCCTACAGGGGTCGTGGCTTTCTTT.

The rearrangement joins TRBV19 to TRBJ1-1; the D is unclear. This CDR3 has 14 residues. Trimming pared 2 bases from V and 3 bases from J, leaving 10 bases between. CDR1 is LNHDA, CDR2 SQIVND, per germline (reference sequence). In DNA, the CDR3 is TGTGCCAGTAGTATATCAGGACTCTACACTGAAGCTTTCTTT. It codes for CASSISGLYTEAFF.

This chain uses TRBV7-2 with TRBJ1-6, with D tentatively TRBD1 (5 bases). The germline V and J ends were trimmed by 1 base and 9 bases, with 13 bases remaining between them. The CDR3 consists of 15 residues. The V gene's germline CDR1 is SGHTA and CDR2 FQGNSA. The CDR3 DNA is TGTGCCAGCAGCTTAGACGGCAGGGTCGGTTCACCCCTCCACTTT. Translation gives CASSLDGRVGSPLHF.

The gene calls are TRBV11-2 and TRBJ2-7, with a tentative D call TRBD2 (5 bases). Germline assignment: CDR1 SGHAT and CDR2 FQNNGV. The CDR3 sequence is 14 residues long. Deletions cut 5 bases from V and 3 bases from J, with 14 bases between. CDR3 residues: CASSPGIGYYEQYF. In DNA, the CDR3 is TGTGCCAGCAGCCCCGGGATTGGTTACTACGAGCAGTACTTC.

This clone was observed a few times. The CDR3 DNA reads as TGTGCCAGCAGCACCAGGACTAGCGGGAACACCGGGGAGCTGTTTTTT. Translating it yields CASSTRTSGNTGELFF. The V call is TRBV13, the J call TRBJ2-2; 10 bases agree with TRBD2. The CDR3 runs to 16 residues. J gave up 1 base and V 5 bases, and 4 bases lay outside the gene matches. CDR1 is PRHDT and CDR2 is FYEKMQ in the germline V gene (reference sequence).

This chain joins TRBV25-1 and TRBJ1-1; D perhaps matches TRBD1 (6 bases). From germline, CDR1 is MGHDK and CDR2 SYGVNS. Trimming cost V 6 bases and J 0 bases, with 17 bases left between them. The CDR3 runs 16 residues. The CDR3 loop reads CASRPRGGWVNTEAFF. CDR3 coding DNA: TGTGCCAGCAGACCCCGGGGGGGCTGGGTGAACACTGAAGCTTTCTTT.

The rearrangement joins TRBV19 to TRBJ1-3, with D tentatively TRBD1 (5 bases). Trimming cost V 7 bases and J 14 bases, with 21 bases left between them. Germline CDR1 and CDR2: LNHDA and SQIVND (reference sequence). The CDR3 totals 13 residues. The CDR3 here is CASNIGVMGPLYF. CDR3 bases: TGTGCCAGTAATATCGGAGTGATGGGGCCTCTATATTTT.

CDR3 nucleotides: TGTGCCACCCGTAGACAGGGGGCGATGAACACTGAAGCTTTCTTT. Its translation is CATRRQGAMNTEAFF. This chain links TRBV19 with TRBJ1-1, with 10 bases aligning to TRBD1. V dropped 10 bases and J dropped 0; count of bases not matched to a gene: 8. There are 15 residues in the CDR3. Germline CDR1 and CDR2: LNHDA and SQIVND (reference sequence).

The V gene is TRBV19, the J gene TRBJ1-1, with D unresolved. The length of the CDR3 is 14 residues. Germline CDR1 and CDR2: LNHDA and SQIVND (reference sequence). With 5 bases removed from V and 0 bases from J, the gap between germline ends came to 10 bases. CDR3 in DNA: TGTGCCAGTAGTCCCCAGGCCATGAACACTGAAGCTTTCTTT. It encodes CASSPQAMNTEAFF.

The chain is built from TRBV30 and TRBJ1-2, with 8 nucleotides matching TRBD1. The CDR3 consists of 14 residues. V shed 2 bases, J shed 7 bases, and the junction held 9 bases outside the gene matches. Germline V gene lookup returns CDR1 GTSNPN and CDR2 SVGIG (reference sequence). The CDR3 nucleotides are TGTGCCTGGAGTACAGGACAGGGCTTTAGTGGCTACACCTTC. Its translation is CAWSTGQGFSGYTF. Looking up the rest from reference TRBV30 and TRBJ1-2 gives the full variable domain: SQTIHQWPATLVQPVGSPLSLECTVEGTSNPNLYWYRQAAGRGLQLLFYSVGIGQISSEVPQNLSASRPQDRQFILSSKKLLLSDSGFYLCAWSTGQGFSGYTFGSGTRLTVV.

J is TRBJ2-3 and V is TRBV19; 9 nucleotides align to TRBD2. J lost 2 bases, V lost 3 bases, and 6 bases had no gene match. The germline CDR1 and CDR2 sequences are LNHDA and SQIVND (reference sequence). This CDR3 region has 16 residues. CDR3 amino acids: CASSMEGLAYTDTQYF. In nucleotides, the CDR3 is TGTGCCAGTAGTATGGAAGGACTAGCGTACACAGATACGCAGTATTTT.

The V gene is TRBV2, the J gene TRBJ2-5, with 7 bases that match TRBD1. The CDR3 loop spans 16 amino acids. After removal of 3 bases from V and 2 bases from J, the junction contained 9 bases not matched to a gene. Germline V CDR1 and CDR2: SNHLY, FYNNEI. The CDR3 region is CASSELETGIQETQYF. CDR3 sequence (DNA): TGTGCCAGCAGTGAGTTGGAGACAGGGATACAAGAGACCCAGTACTTC.

V gene TRBV6-1 combines with J gene TRBJ2-7; possibly TRBD2 for D (6 bases). Germline CDR1 and CDR2: MNHNS and SASEGT. Between the trimmed V and J ends, which lost 2 bases and 2 bases, there was a span of 13 bases. The CDR3 has 15 amino acids. The CDR3 loop is CASSELGGATYEQYF. The CDR3 region has the DNA TGTGCCAGCAGTGAACTCGGCGGGGCCACCTACGAGCAGTACTTC.

This clone was observed once. This sequence joins TRBV6-5 and TRBJ2-7; tentative D call: TRBD2 (7 bases). The CDR3 spans 15 residues. V lost 6 bases and J 5 bases, leaving 20 bases between the germline ends. Germline loops: CDR1 MNHEY, CDR2 SVGAGI. CDR3 region: CASSPWMRGGDEQYF. The CDR3 bases are TGTGCCAGCAGCCCGTGGATGAGGGGGGGTGACGAGCAGTACTTC.

This chain uses TRBV6-5 with TRBJ1-6; TRBD1 matches 12 bases. V trimming: 6 bases; J trimming: 9 bases; junction bases outside the gene matches: 6. CDR3 length: 15 amino acids. CDR1 and CDR2 (germline): MNHEY, SVGAGI. The CDR3 bases are TGTGCCAGCAGACGGGACAGGGGGCAGGGTTCACCCCTCCACTTT. This gives the protein CASRRDRGQGSPLHF.

This chain uses TRBV5-1 with TRBJ2-7; D is possibly TRBD1 (6 bases). Trimming cost V 2 bases and J 3 bases, with 15 bases left between them. There are 15 residues in the CDR3. CDR1 SGHRS and CDR2 YFSETQ come from the germline V gene. For the CDR3, the DNA is TGCGCCAGCAGCTTAGGCAGGGGCCGAATCTACGAGCAGTACTTC. It yields the protein CASSLGRGRIYEQYF.

The chain joins TRBV4-2 to TRBJ2-7, with D perhaps matching TRBD2 (6 bases). CDR3 size: 15 residues. Trimming cost V 1 base and J 2 bases, with 12 bases left between them. Per germline, CDR1 LGHNA and CDR2 YNFKEQ. The CDR3 loop is CASSQVDSGPYEQYF. DNA for the CDR3: TGTGCCAGCAGCCAAGTGGATAGCGGTCCCTACGAGCAGTACTTC.

DNA for the CDR3: TGCGCCAGCAGCACGGTCCCCCTCAATGAGCAGTTCTTC. Protein sequence: CASSTVPLNEQFF. This chain uses TRBV5-1 with TRBJ2-1, with no clear D. Trimming removed 4 bases at V and 6 bases at J, with 11 bases between. There are 13 residues in the CDR3. Per germline, CDR1 SGHRS and CDR2 YFSETQ. Full variable domain (remainder filled in from reference TRBV5-1 and TRBJ2-1): KAGVTQTPRYLIKTRGQQVTLSCSPISGHRSVSWYQQTPGQGLQFLFEYFSETQRNKGNFPGRFSGRQFSNSRSEMNVSTLELGDSALYLCASSTVPLNEQFFGPGTRLTVL.

J is TRBJ2-2 and V is TRBV9, with a possible D match to TRBD1 (6 bases). The V gene lost 0 bases and the J gene lost 5 bases, with 11 bases spanning the gap. CDR1 SGDLS and CDR2 YYNGEE come from the germline V gene. The length of the CDR3 is 15 residues. The chain's CDR3 is CASSVATGWTGELFF. The CDR3 nucleotides read TGTGCCAGCAGCGTAGCTACAGGGTGGACCGGGGAGCTGTTTTTT. Drawing the rest from reference TRBV9 and TRBJ2-2, the complete variable domain is DSGVTQTPKHLITATGQRVTLRCSPRSGDLSVYWYQQSLDQGLQFLIQYYNGEERAKGNILERFSAQQFPDLHSELNLSSLELGDSALYFCASSVATGWTGELFFGEGSRLTVL.

The chain couples TRBV11-2 to TRBJ2-5; 8 bases agree with TRBD1. This CDR3 region has 13 residues. CDR1 and CDR2 (germline): SGHAT, FQNNGV. Germline trimming cut 5 bases from V and 9 bases from J; bases unmatched to any gene: 8. CDR3 coding DNA: TGTGCCAGCAGCGCCGGGACAGGTTGGGCCCAGTACTTC. Translated: CASSAGTGWAQYF. Looking up the rest from reference TRBV11-2 and TRBJ2-5 gives the full variable domain: EAGVAQSPRYKIIEKRQSVAFWCNPISGHATLYWYQQILGQGPKLLIQFQNNGVVDDSQLPKDRFSAERLKGVDSTLKIQPAKLEDSAVYLCASSAGTGWAQYFGPGTRLLVL.

The genes are TRBV10-2 and TRBJ1-1, with D uncertain. Trimming stripped 3 bases from V and 7 bases from J, with 6 bases between. The CDR3 has 11 amino acids. CDR1 and CDR2 from the germline V gene are WSHSY and SAAADI. CDR3: CASSEQIEAFF. The CDR3 bases are TGCGCCAGCAGTGAACAGATTGAAGCTTTCTTT.

This chain links TRBV27 with TRBJ2-5; D perhaps matches TRBD2 (7 bases). V was shortened by 3 bases and J by 3 bases, with 11 bases between the two germline ends. CDR1 and CDR2 from the germline V gene are MNHEY and SMNVEV (reference sequence). The CDR3 sequence is 14 residues long. In nucleotides, the CDR3 is TGTGCCAGCAGTTTCGCGGGGGCCAAAGAGACCCAGTACTTC. It codes for CASSFAGAKETQYF.

This clone has a handful of counts. This chain links TRBV2 with TRBJ2-7; 9 bases agree with TRBD1. The J segment lost 7 bases and the V segment lost 7 bases, leaving 8 bases of the junction unmatched. Germline CDR1 is SNHLY and CDR2 is FYNNEI. This CDR3 spans 13 amino acids. As DNA, the CDR3 is TGTGCCAGCAAGAATAACAGGGGGCTAGAGCAGTACTTC. Translation: CASKNNRGLEQYF.

By frequency in the sample, this clone is medium-sized. The chain couples TRBV7-9 to TRBJ2-1; 9 nucleotides line up with TRBD2. In germline, CDR1 is SEHNR, CDR2 FQNEAQ (reference sequence). CDR3 size: 14 residues. The junction had 5 bases not matched to a gene; V was cut back by 2 bases and J by 9 bases. CDR3 sequence reads: CASSLLAGGTEQFF. Here the CDR3 DNA reads TGTGCCAGCAGCTTACTCGCGGGGGGGACTGAGCAGTTCTTC.

This clone is labeled medium-sized. The chain has TRBV27 and TRBJ1-1; D is unresolved. CDR1 is MNHEY, CDR2 SMNVEV, per germline (reference sequence). V lost 5 bases and J lost 1, with 11 bases in between. This CDR3 spans 14 amino acids. DNA of the CDR3: TGTGCCAGCAGTGAGAGGGCCCCGAACACTGAAGCTTTCTTT. Its translation is CASSERAPNTEAFF.

J is TRBJ2-7 and V is TRBV5-6, with 9 bases matching TRBD1. The germline V gene encodes CDR1 SGHDT and CDR2 YYEEEE. Losses at the gene ends were 4 bases for V and 0 bases for J; bases not matched to a gene: 8. The CDR3 consists of 16 residues. The CDR3 sequence: CASSRPGQGLSYEQYF. The CDR3 nucleotides are TGTGCCAGCAGCAGACCGGGACAGGGACTCTCCTACGAGCAGTACTTC.

The chain combines TRBV5-1 with TRBJ1-2, with TRBD1 as a possible D gene (5 bases). The ends were cut back, 2 bases at V and 6 bases at J, with 8 bases in the middle. Germline assignment: CDR1 SGHRS and CDR2 YFSETQ. The CDR3 spans 12 residues. CDR3 bases: TGCGCCAGCAGCTTTGAGACAGATGGCTACACCTTC. It yields the protein CASSFETDGYTF.